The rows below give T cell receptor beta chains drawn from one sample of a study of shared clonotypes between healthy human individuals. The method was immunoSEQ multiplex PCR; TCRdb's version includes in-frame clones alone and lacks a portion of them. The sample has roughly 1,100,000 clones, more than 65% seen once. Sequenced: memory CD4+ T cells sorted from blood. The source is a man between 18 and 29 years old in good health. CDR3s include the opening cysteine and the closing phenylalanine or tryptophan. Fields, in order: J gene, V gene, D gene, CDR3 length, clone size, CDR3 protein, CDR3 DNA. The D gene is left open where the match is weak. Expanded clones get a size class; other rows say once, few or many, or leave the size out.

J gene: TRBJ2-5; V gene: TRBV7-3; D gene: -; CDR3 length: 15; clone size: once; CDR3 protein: CASSLGGAQGETQYF; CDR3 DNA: TGTGCCAGCAGCTTAGGGGGGGCGCAGGGAGAGACCCAGTACTTC
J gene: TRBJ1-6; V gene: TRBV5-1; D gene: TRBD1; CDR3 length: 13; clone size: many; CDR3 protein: CASSRDSNSPLHF; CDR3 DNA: TGCGCCAGCAGCAGGGACAGTAATTCACCCCTCCACTTT
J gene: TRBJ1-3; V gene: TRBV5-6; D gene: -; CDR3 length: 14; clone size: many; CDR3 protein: CASSLGYGRGTIYF; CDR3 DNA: TGTGCCAGCAGCTTGGGGTATGGTAGGGGCACCATATATTTT
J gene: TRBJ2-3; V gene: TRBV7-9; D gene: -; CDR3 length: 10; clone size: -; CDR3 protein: CATNTDTQYF; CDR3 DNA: TGTGCCACTAATACAGATACGCAGTATTTT
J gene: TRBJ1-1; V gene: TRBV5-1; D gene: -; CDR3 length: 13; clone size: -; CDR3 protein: CASSLGTGTEAFF; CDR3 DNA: TGCGCCAGCAGCTTGGGAACAGGGACTGAAGCTTTCTTT
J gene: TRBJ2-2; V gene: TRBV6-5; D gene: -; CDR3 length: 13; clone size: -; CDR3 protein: CASPPPAGGELFF; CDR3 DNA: TGTGCCAGCCCTCCACCCGCAGGGGGGGAGCTGTTTTTT
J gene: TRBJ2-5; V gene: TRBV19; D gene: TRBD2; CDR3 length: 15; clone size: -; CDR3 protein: CASSMRRGDGETQYF; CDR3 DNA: TGTGCCAGTAGTATGAGGCGGGGGGATGGGGAGACCCAGTACTTC
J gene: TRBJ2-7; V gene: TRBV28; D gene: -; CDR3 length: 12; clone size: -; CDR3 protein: CASRSTAYEQYF; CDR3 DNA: TGTGCCAGCAGAAGCACAGCCTACGAGCAGTACTTC
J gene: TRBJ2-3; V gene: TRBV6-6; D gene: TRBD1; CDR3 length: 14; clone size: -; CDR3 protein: CASRGTGGTDTQYF; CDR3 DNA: TGTGCCAGCAGAGGGACAGGGGGGACAGATACGCAGTATTTT
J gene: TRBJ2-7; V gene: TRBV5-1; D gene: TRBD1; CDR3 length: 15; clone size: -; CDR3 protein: CASSSPGQVPLEQYF; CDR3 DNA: TGCGCCAGCAGCTCACCGGGACAGGTTCCTCTCGAGCAGTACTTC
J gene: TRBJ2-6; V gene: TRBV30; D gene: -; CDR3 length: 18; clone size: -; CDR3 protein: CAWSKLDTLVSGANVLTF; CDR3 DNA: TGTGCCTGGAGTAAACTAGATACCTTAGTCTCTGGGGCCAACGTCCTGACTTTC
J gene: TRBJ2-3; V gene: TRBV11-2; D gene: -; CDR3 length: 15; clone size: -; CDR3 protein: CASSSGASSTDTQYF; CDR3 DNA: TGTGCCAGCAGCTCGGGGGCCTCTAGCACAGATACGCAGTATTTT
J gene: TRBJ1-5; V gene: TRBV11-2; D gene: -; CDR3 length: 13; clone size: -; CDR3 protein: CASSFKENQPQHF; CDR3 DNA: TGTGCCAGCAGTTTCAAGGAGAATCAGCCCCAGCATTTT
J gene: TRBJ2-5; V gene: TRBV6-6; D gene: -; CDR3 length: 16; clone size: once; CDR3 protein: CASSYSGSRTIGTQYF; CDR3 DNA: TGTGCCAGCAGTTACTCTGGGAGCCGGACGATTGGGACCCAGTACTTC
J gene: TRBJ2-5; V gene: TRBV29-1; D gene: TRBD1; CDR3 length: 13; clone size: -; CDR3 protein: CSVGDRGHETQYF; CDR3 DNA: TGCAGCGTTGGAGACAGGGGGCATGAGACCCAGTACTTC
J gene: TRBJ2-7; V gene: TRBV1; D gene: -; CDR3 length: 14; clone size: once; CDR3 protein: CTSTTGGSGGEQYF; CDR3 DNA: TGCACCAGCACCACCGGGGGTAGCGGGGGGGAGCAGTACTTC
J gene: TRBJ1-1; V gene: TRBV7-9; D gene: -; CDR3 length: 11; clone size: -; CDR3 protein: CASSLEERAFF; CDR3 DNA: TGTGCCAGCAGTCTTGAAGAGCGAGCTTTCTTT
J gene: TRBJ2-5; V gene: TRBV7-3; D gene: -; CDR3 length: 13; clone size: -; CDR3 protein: CASPGMKGETQYF; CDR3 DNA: TGTGCCAGCCCCGGAATGAAGGGGGAGACCCAGTACTTC
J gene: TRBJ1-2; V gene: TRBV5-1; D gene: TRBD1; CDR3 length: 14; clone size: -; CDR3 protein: CASSLDHDRDDYTF; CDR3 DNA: TGCGCCAGCAGCTTGGACCATGACAGGGACGACTACACCTTC
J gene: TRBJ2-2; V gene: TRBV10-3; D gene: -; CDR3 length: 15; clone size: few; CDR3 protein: CAISESLSEHRGAVF; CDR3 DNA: TGTGCCATCAGTGAGTCGCTTAGCGAACACCGGGGAGCTGTTTTT
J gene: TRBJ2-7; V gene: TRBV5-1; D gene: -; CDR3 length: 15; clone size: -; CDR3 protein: CASSSGGSVSSEQYF; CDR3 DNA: TGCGCCAGCAGCTCCGGGGGTAGTGTAAGCTCCGAGCAGTACTTC
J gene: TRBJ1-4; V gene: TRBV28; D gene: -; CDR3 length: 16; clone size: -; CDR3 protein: CASSSQSAWTNEKLFF; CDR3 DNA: TGTGCCAGCAGTTCCCAGTCAGCCTGGACTAATGAAAAACTGTTTTTT
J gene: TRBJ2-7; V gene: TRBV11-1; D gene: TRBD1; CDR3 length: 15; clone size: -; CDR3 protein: CASSSDAGGAYEQYF; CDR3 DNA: TGTGCCAGCAGCTCTGACGCAGGGGGCGCGTACGAGCAGTACTTC
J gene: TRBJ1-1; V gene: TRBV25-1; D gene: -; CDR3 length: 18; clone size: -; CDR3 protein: CASRGQGPTTTWNTEAFF; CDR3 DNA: TGTGCCAGCAGAGGGCAGGGCCCAACTACGACTTGGAACACTGAAGCTTTCTTT
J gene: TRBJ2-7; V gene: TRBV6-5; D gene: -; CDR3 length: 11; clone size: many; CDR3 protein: CASMNLYEQYF; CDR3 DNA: TGTGCCAGCATGAACCTTTACGAGCAGTACTTC
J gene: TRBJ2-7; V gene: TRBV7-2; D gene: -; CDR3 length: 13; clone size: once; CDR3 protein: CASSRRGSDEQYF; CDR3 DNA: TGTGCCAGCAGCCGTCGGGGGTCGGACGAGCAGTACTTC
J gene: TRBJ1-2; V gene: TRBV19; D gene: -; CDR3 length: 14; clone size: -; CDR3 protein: CASTPGKTTGGYTF; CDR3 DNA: TGTGCCAGTACCCCCGGGAAAACAACGGGCGGCTACACCTTC
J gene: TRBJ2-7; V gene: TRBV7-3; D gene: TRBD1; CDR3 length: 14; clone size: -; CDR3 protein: CASSSLTGGAEQYF; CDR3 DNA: TGTGCCAGCAGCTCGTTGACAGGGGGCGCGGAGCAGTACTTC
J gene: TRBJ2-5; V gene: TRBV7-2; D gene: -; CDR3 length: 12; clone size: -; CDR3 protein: CASSGTQETQYF; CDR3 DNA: TGTGCCAGCAGCGGGACACAAGAGACCCAGTACTTC
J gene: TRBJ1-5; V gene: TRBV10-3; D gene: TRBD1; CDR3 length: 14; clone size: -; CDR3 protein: CAISEVRGPQPQHF; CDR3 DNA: TGTGCCATCAGTGAGGTCAGGGGGCCCCAGCCCCAGCATTTT
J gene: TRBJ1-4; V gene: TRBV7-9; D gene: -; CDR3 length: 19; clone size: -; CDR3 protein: CASSLRAGQSSRRNEKLFF; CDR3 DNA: TGTGCCAGCAGCTTACGCGCGGGACAATCAAGCCGGCGTAATGAAAAACTGTTTTTT
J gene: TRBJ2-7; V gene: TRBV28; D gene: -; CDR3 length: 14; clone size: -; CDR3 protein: CASSLNSGVSEQYF; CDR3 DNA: TGTGCCAGCAGTTTGAACTCTGGAGTTAGCGAGCAGTACTTC
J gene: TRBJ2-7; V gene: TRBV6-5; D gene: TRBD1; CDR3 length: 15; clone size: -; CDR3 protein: CASSYAGQVDYEQYF; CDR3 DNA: TGTGCCAGCAGTTACGCGGGACAGGTTGACTACGAGCAGTACTTC
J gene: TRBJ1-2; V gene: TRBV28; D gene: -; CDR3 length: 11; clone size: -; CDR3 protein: CASSFGAGYTF; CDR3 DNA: TGTGCCAGCAGTTTCGGGGCGGGCTACACCTTC
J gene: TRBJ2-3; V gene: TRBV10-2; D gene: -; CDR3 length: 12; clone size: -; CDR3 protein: CASSGVADTQYF; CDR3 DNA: TGCGCCAGCAGTGGGGTAGCAGATACGCAGTATTTT
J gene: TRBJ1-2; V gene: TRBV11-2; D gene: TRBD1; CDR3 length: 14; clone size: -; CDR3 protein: CASSRIGTGDGYTF; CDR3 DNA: TGTGCCAGCAGCCGAATCGGGACAGGGGATGGCTACACCTTC
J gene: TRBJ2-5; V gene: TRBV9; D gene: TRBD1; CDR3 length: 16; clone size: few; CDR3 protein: CASSVARDRASETQYF; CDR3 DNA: TGTGCCAGCAGCGTAGCCCGGGACAGGGCTTCGGAGACCCAGTACTTC
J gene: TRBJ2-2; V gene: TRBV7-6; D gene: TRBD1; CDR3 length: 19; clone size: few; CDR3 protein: CASSPIILDRGPNTGELFF; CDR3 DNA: TGTGCCAGCAGCCCGATTATACTAGACAGGGGACCGAACACCGGGGAGCTGTTTTTT
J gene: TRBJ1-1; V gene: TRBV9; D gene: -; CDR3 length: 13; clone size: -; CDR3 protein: CASSVLGGTEAFF; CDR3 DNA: TGTGCCAGCAGCGTATTGGGGGGCACTGAAGCTTTCTTT
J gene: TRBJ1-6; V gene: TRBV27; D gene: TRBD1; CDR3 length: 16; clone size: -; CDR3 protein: CASSFGSDRTNSPLHF; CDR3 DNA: TGTGCCAGCAGTTTCGGATCGGACAGGACTAATTCACCCCTCCACTTT
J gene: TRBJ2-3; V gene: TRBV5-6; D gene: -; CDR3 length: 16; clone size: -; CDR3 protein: CASSSLGTTETDTQYF; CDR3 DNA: TGTGCCAGCAGTTCGTTGGGGACAACGGAAACAGATACGCAGTATTTT
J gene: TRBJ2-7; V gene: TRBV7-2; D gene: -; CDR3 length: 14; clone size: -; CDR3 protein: CASSLQAETIGQYF; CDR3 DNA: TGTGCCAGCAGCCTACAAGCGGAGACGATCGGGCAGTACTTC
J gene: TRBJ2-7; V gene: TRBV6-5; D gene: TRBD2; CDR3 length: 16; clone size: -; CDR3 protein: CASSSGLAGVSYEQYF; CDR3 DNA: TGTGCCAGCAGTTCGGGACTAGCGGGCGTCTCCTACGAGCAGTACTTC
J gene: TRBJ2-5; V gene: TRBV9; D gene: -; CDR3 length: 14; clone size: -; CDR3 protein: CASSVLGGQETQYF; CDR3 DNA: TGTGCCAGCAGCGTATTAGGGGGTCAAGAGACCCAGTACTTC
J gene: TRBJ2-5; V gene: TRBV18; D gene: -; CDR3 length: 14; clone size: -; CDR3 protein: CASSPLGQRETQYF; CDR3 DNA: TGTGCCAGCTCACCACTCGGACAGCGAGAGACCCAGTACTTC
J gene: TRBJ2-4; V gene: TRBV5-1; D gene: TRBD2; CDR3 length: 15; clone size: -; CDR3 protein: CASSSAGLAENIQYF; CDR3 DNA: TGCGCCAGCAGCTCGGCTGGACTAGCGGAAAACATTCAGTACTTC